Listed here is a single TCR beta chain. This sample is part of a study of T-cell memory formation after mild COVID-19. With 6 bases removed from V and 0 bases from J, the gap between germline ends came to 17 bases. This CDR3 comprises 16 residues. TCRdb independently ran MiXCR on the 5' RACE reads; one entry per CDR3 protein. The sample carries some 350,000 distinct CDR3 sequences, approximately 15% recorded once. This TCR came from a man aged 18 to 35 who had mild COVID-19 (a few samples of this study predate the infection). Cell type and time point are not known. Sequences were obtained from PBMCs or a T cell subset sorted from them (not recorded which). The rearrangement links TRBV12-3 or TRBV12-4 to TRBJ1-1, with D uncertain. Written as DNA, the CDR3 is TGTGCCAGCAGACCTTTCGGACTGATCATGAACACTGAAGCTTTCTTT. It yields the protein CASRPFGLIMNTEAFF.